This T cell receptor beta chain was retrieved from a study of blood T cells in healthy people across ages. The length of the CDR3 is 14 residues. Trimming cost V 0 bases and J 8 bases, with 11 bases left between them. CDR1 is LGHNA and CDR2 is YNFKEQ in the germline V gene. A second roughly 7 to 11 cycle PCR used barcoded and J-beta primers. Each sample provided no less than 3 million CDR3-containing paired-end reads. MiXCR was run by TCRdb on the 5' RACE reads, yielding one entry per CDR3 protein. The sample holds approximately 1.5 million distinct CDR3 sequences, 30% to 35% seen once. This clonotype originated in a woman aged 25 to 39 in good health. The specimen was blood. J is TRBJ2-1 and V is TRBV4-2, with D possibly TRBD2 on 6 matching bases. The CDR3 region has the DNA TGTGCCAGCAGCCAAGATTGGGGGGTCGATGAGCAGTTCTTC. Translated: CASSQDWGVDEQFF.